Listed below are T cell receptor beta chains from one sample, sequenced in a study of graft-versus-host responses after intestinal transplantation. Using immunoSEQ multiplex PCR, the repertoire was profiled, and TCRdb retains in-frame clones only, with some absent. The sample contains about 88,000 clones, around 93% of which appear only once. No cognate antigen is known for these TCRs. Sequencing used unstimulated CD4+ T cells sorted from spleen or lymph node cells, obtained before transplant. The receptor source for this set is a human donor who was the organ donor for an intestinal transplant. CDR3s include the opening cysteine and the closing phenylalanine or tryptophan. D genes are given only for firm matches.

TRBJ1-1,.,TRBV7-9,TGTGCCAGCAGCTCCCCCTTTTCGAACACTGAAGCTTTCTTT,CASSSPFSNTEAFF
TRBJ2-4,TRBD2,TRBV30,TGTGCCTGGAGTGGGTTAGCGGGGGTAGCCAAAAACATTCAGTACTTC,CAWSGLAGVAKNIQYF
TRBJ2-7,.,TRBV19,TGTGCCAGTAGTATGACCACAGGGAGCGAGCAGTACTTC,CASSMTTGSEQYF
TRBJ2-1,TRBD2,TRBV30,TGTTGTCTTTGCGGGAGTTCCTACAATGAGCAGTTCTTC,CCLCGSSYNEQFF
TRBJ2-3,.,TRBV5-6,TGTGCCAGCGGTTCACTATGGGGCACAGATACGCAGTATTTT,CASGSLWGTDTQYF
TRBJ2-3,TRBD1,TRBV18,TGTGCCAGCTCACAGGACAGGGTGACAGATACGCAGTATTTT,CASSQDRVTDTQYF
TRBJ1-2,TRBD1,TRBV28,TGTGCCAGCAGTTCTGCCGGGACAGGGGCCTATGGCTACACCTTC,CASSSAGTGAYGYTF
TRBJ2-5,TRBD1,TRBV4-1,TGCGCCAGCAGCCAGACGGGACAGGGGGCAGGAGAGACCCAGTACTTC,CASSQTGQGAGETQYF
TRBJ2-5,TRBD2,TRBV18,TGTGCCAGCTCACCACCGGCGGGGGGGCCTCGGGAGACCCAGTACTTC,CASSPPAGGPRETQYF
TRBJ1-5,.,TRBV28,TGTGCCAGCATGCCGGGAGTTCAGCCCCAGCATTTT,CASMPGVQPQHF